This TCR beta chain was captured by sequencing in a study of T cells in Graves' hyperthyroidism and ophthalmopathy. Trimming cost V 5 bases and J 2 bases, with 19 bases left between them. This CDR3 region has 17 residues. Germline CDR1 SGHTA, CDR2 FQGNSA. TCR beta CDR3 region amplification was performed from RNA transcripts. The TCR CDR3 first-round RT-PCR relied on the HTBI primer set. TCRdb used MiXCR to reprocess the multiplex PCR reads, holding one entry per CDR3 protein. The table has about 540,000 distinct CDR3 sequences, 35% to 55% seen once; the top ten hold 8.2%. Investigators excluded patients with uncontrolled infection, other autoimmune disease, pregnancy or lactation.

This chain uses TRBV7-2 with TRBJ1-5; weak D call: TRBD1 (6 bases). Source material: peripheral blood or thyroid tissue (not recorded which). The sequence was collected from a young woman with Graves' hyperthyroidism. CDR3 sequence: CASSQNRVGAGNQPQHF. In nucleotides, the CDR3 is TGTGCCAGCAGCCAAAACAGGGTGGGGGCCGGCAATCAGCCCCAGCATTTT.